These 3 T cell receptor beta chains were all obtained from the same sample, sequenced in a study of identifying expanded T cells in peripheral blood. TCRdb's table, derived via immunoSEQ multiplex PCR, lists solely in-frame clones and lacks some. The data contain about 100,000 clones, roughly 90% of them seen just once; the ten biggest clones take up roughly 3.8%. Sequencing used blood. These receptors originate from a person aged 18 to 69 in good health.

This clone was recorded only once. The chain combines TRBV2 with TRBJ2-5; D not resolved. CDR3 length: 13 amino acids. The germline V and J ends were trimmed by 5 bases and 2 bases, with 9 bases remaining between them. CDR1 and CDR2 from the germline V gene are SNHLY and FYNNEI. CDR3 sequence: CASSRLYQETQYF. The CDR3 coding sequence is TGTGCCAGCAGTCGACTTTATCAAGAGACCCAGTACTTC.

This chain connects TRBV7-2 to TRBJ2-1, with D uncertain. The ends were cut back, 10 bases at V and 4 bases at J, with 8 bases in the middle. From germline, CDR1 is SGHTA and CDR2 FQGNSA. This CDR3 is 11 amino acids long. The CDR3 DNA reads as TGTGCCACCGCCATATACAATGAGCAGTTCTTC. Its translation is CATAIYNEQFF. The full variable domain, rest sourced from reference TRBV7-2 and TRBJ2-1, is GAGVSQSPSNKVTEKGKDVELRCDPISGHTALYWYRQSLGQGLEFLIYFQGNSAPDKSGLPSDRFSAERTGGSVSTLTIQRTQQEDSAVYLCATAIYNEQFFGPGTRLTVL.

The CDR3 sequence is CASTPGHQFNEKLFF. CDR3 coding DNA: TGTGCCAGTACCCCGGGACACCAATTTAATGAAAAACTGTTTTTT. The chain couples TRBV19 to TRBJ1-4, with D possibly matching TRBD1 (6 bases). CDR3 length equals 15 residues. Trimming left V 7 bases short and J 4 bases short, with 16 bases between. In germline, CDR1 is LNHDA, CDR2 SQIVND (reference sequence).